Listed here are 18 T cell receptor beta chains from one sample, sequenced in a study of blood T cell repertoires in COVID-19. Profiled with immunoSEQ multiplex PCR; TCRdb holds only in-frame clones, not every one. The sample contains 45,000 to 55,000 clones, 65% to 85% of which appear only once. The sample consisted of peripheral blood. The source of these receptors is an elderly man with COVID-19, enrolled during active disease.

The gene calls are TRBV28 and TRBJ1-1; no definite D call. This CDR3 is 14 amino acids long. Germline V gene sequence: CDR1 MDHEN, CDR2 SYDVKM. V dropped 11 bases and J dropped 4 bases, with 20 bases sitting between them. CDR3 in amino acids: CASTWNQVRTEAFF. The CDR3 coding sequence is TGTGCCTCGACATGGAACCAGGTTCGCACTGAAGCTTTCTTT.

The chain links TRBV4-1 to TRBJ2-1; no firm D call. Trimming pared 0 bases from V and 7 bases from J, leaving 19 bases between. The CDR3 is made up of 17 amino acids. Germline V gene lookup returns CDR1 MGHRA and CDR2 YSYEKL. Here the CDR3 DNA reads TGCGCCAGCAGCCAAGATCATCGTCGACTTACGGTGAATGAGCAGTTCTTC. It yields the protein CASSQDHRRLTVNEQFF.

The chain recombines TRBV28 with TRBJ2-5; D is possibly TRBD1 (6 bases). The V end was cut by 2 bases, the J end by 3 bases, with 10 bases between. Germline V gene data show CDR1 as MDHEN and CDR2 as SYDVKM. This CDR3 contains 14 residues. CDR3 nucleotides: TGTGCCAGCAGTTTAGGGTACAGGGAAGAGACCCAGTACTTC. Amino acid sequence: CASSLGYREETQYF. The variable domain in full, with the rest retrieved from reference TRBV28 and TRBJ2-5, is DVKVTQSSRYLVKRTGEKVFLECVQDMDHENMFWYRQDPGLGLRLIYFSYDVKMKEKGDIPEGYSVSREKKERFSLILESASTNQTSMYLCASSLGYREETQYFGPGTRLLVL.

The rearrangement uses TRBV25-1 and TRBJ1-6; D unclear. Deletions cut 0 bases from V and 0 bases from J, with 6 bases between. Looked up from germline, CDR1 is MGHDK and CDR2 is SYGVNS. There are 16 residues in the CDR3. In DNA, the CDR3 is TGTGCCAGCAGTGAATACGAGAGCTCCTATAATTCACCCCTCCACTTT. Translating it yields CASSEYESSYNSPLHF. Variable domain in full (rest from reference TRBV25-1 and TRBJ1-6): EADIYQTPRYLVIGTGKKITLECSQTMGHDKMYWYQQDPGMELHLIHYSYGVNSTEKGDLSSESTVSRIRTEHFPLTLESARPSHTSQYLCASSEYESSYNSPLHFGNGTRLTVT.

V and J are TRBV18 and TRBJ1-4, with D possibly matching TRBD1 (5 bases). Germline values: CDR1 KGHSH, CDR2 LQKENI. V lost 4 bases and J lost 6, with 15 bases in between. The CDR3 loop spans 15 amino acids. The CDR3 region is CASSLSMTEDEKLFF. DNA of the CDR3: TGTGCCAGCTCACTGTCGATGACAGAGGATGAAAAACTGTTTTTT.

V is TRBV20-1 and J is TRBJ2-4; tentative D call: TRBD1 (5 bases). This CDR3 spans 12 amino acids. In germline, CDR1 is DFQATT, CDR2 SNEGSKA (reference sequence). Between the trimmed V and J ends, which lost 3 bases and 6 bases, there was a span of 9 bases. CDR3 nucleotides: TGCAGTGCTAGTGGTCAGGGAAACATTCAGTACTTC. It yields the protein CSASGQGNIQYF.

This chain joins TRBV14 and TRBJ1-5; 7 bases agree with TRBD1. V gave up 4 bases and J gave up 6 bases; unmatched junction bases: 6. This CDR3 contains 14 residues. Germline values: CDR1 SGHDN, CDR2 FVKESK. CDR3 region: CASSRAGGVQPQHF. Here the CDR3 DNA reads TGTGCCAGCAGCCGAGCAGGGGGTGTTCAGCCCCAGCATTTT. The variable domain in full, with the rest retrieved from reference TRBV14 and TRBJ1-5, is EAGVTQFPSHSVIEKGQTVTLRCDPISGHDNLYWYRRVMGKEIKFLLHFVKESKQDESGMPNNRFLAERTGGTYSTLKVQPAELEDSGVYFCASSRAGGVQPQHFGDGTRLSIL.

The rearrangement joins TRBV3-1 (or the pseudogene TRBV3-2) to TRBJ1-1; no reliable D call. The germline gives CDR1 LGHDT, CDR2 YNNKEL (reference sequence). This CDR3 comprises 14 residues. Trimming pared 2 bases from V and 5 bases from J, leaving 12 bases between. CDR3 bases: TGTGCCAGCAGCCAAATGATGGGGAGAACTGAAGCTTTCTTT. It is translated as CASSQMMGRTEAFF.

The chain is built from TRBV7-9 and TRBJ1-5; TRBD1 matches at 8 bases. The V gene end was trimmed by 2 bases and the J gene end by 3 bases; junction bases not matched to a gene: 6. CDR1 is SEHNR, CDR2 FQNEAQ, per germline (reference sequence). This CDR3 has 16 amino acids. The CDR3 DNA reads as TGTGCCAGCAGCTTATATGGGACAGGATACAATCAGCCCCAGCATTTT. This encodes CASSLYGTGYNQPQHF.

About this clone itself: Germline is not matched at one junction end, which may reflect a read error. The chain has TRBV4-3 and TRBJ1-2; 10 nucleotides agree with TRBD1. Germline CDR1 LGHNA, CDR2 YSLEER. This CDR3 spans 16 amino acids. CDR3 residues: CASSEEGQGTPYGYTF. CDR3 in DNA: TGCGCCAGCAGCGAAGAGGGACAGGGGACTCCCTATGGCTACACCTTC.

The V gene is TRBV3-1 (or the pseudogene TRBV3-2), the J gene TRBJ1-2; D uncertain. Germline lookup yields CDR1 LGHDT and CDR2 YNNKEL (reference sequence). Trimming took off 4 bases at V and 3 bases at J, with 12 bases between the two ends. The CDR3 sequence is 14 residues long. CDR3 residues: CASSPWAGDYGYTF. Written as DNA, the CDR3 is TGTGCCAGCAGCCCTTGGGCAGGCGACTATGGCTACACCTTC.

The chain couples TRBV5-6 to TRBJ1-3; D may be TRBD1 (6 bases). This CDR3 is 15 amino acids long. The ends were cut back, 2 bases at V and 3 bases at J, with 12 bases in the middle. In germline, CDR1 is SGHDT, CDR2 YYEEEE. As DNA, the CDR3 is TGTGCCAGCAGCTTTCCGTCAGGGGTTGGAAACACCATATATTTT. This translates into CASSFPSGVGNTIYF.

CDR3 residues: CASSLAGGAYEQYF. The DNA for the CDR3 is TGTGCCAGCAGCTTGGCGGGGGGCGCGTACGAGCAGTACTTC. This sequence joins TRBV5-4 and TRBJ2-7; TRBD2 might be the D (7 bases). CDR1 and CDR2 (germline): SGHNT, YYREEE (reference sequence). Trimming took off 0 bases at V and 4 bases at J, with 11 bases between the two ends. CDR3 length: 14 amino acids.

The chain uses TRBV29-1 and TRBJ2-1; 7 nucleotides match TRBD2. The CDR3 has 15 amino acids. CDR1 is SQVTM and CDR2 is ANQGSEA in the germline V gene. V was clipped by 2 bases and J by 4 bases; unmatched bases: 8. The CDR3 region is CSVETPLAWYNEQFF. The DNA for the CDR3 is TGCAGCGTTGAAACCCCACTAGCGTGGTACAATGAGCAGTTCTTC.

V gene TRBV18 combines with J gene TRBJ1-2, with 8 bases that match TRBD1. The length of the CDR3 is 16 residues. J gave up 1 base and V 6 bases, and 10 bases lay outside the gene matches. In germline, CDR1 is KGHSH, CDR2 LQKENI. CDR3 bases: TGTGCCAGCTCGGGTGCCGACAGGGGCCTTAACTATGGCTACACCTTC. Translation gives CASSGADRGLNYGYTF.

The DNA of the CDR3 is TGCGCCAGCAGCCAAGATCTCGGCTCGCCAGGGCGGGGCGGGGAGCTGTTTTTT. Translated: CASSQDLGSPGRGGELFF. This sequence joins TRBV4-3 and TRBJ2-2; D perhaps matches TRBD2 (6 bases). V was trimmed by 0 bases and J by 7 bases, leaving 21 bases between them. Germline assignment: CDR1 LGHNA and CDR2 YSLEER. This CDR3 has 18 residues.

The V and J genes are TRBV30 and TRBJ1-5; D is unclear. CDR1 is GTSNPN and CDR2 is SVGIG in the germline V gene (reference sequence). CDR3 size: 13 residues. Trimming removed 2 bases from V and 4 bases from J, with 9 bases in between. The CDR3 here is CAWSSSFNQPQHF. DNA of the CDR3: TGTGCCTGGAGTTCCTCCTTTAATCAGCCCCAGCATTTT.

The chain couples TRBV7-2 to TRBJ1-1; unclear D gene. The CDR3 length is 15 residues. CDR1 is SGHTA and CDR2 is FQGNSA in the germline V gene. V was cut by 1 base and J by 4 bases, with 13 bases left in between. CDR3: CASSLGSPWSTEAFF. As DNA, the CDR3 is TGTGCCAGCAGCTTAGGGTCGCCTTGGAGCACTGAAGCTTTCTTT.